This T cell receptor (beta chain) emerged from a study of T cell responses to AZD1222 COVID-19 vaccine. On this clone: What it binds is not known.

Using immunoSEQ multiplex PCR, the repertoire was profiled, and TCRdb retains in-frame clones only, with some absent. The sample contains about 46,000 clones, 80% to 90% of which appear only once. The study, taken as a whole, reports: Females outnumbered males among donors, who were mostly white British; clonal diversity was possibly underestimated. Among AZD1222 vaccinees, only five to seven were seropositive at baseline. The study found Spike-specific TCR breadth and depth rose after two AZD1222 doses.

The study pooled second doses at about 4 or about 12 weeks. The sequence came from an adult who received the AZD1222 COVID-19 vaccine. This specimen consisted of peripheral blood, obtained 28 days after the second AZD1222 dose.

As DNA, the CDR3 is TGTGCCACCAGTGATTCGCAGACAGGGAAGAACGAGCAGTACTTC. Amino acid sequence: CATSDSQTGKNEQYF. J is TRBJ2-7 and V is TRBV24-1; 7 nucleotides line up with TRBD1. Germline lookup yields CDR1 KGHDR and CDR2 SFDVKD. This CDR3 is built from 15 residues. V was clipped by 2 bases and J by 5 bases; unmatched bases: 8.